Listed below are T cell receptor beta chains from one sample, sequenced in a study of cytomegalovirus exposure and HLA in healthy donors. Only in-frame clones appear in the TCRdb table, and some are missing; sequencing was by immunoSEQ multiplex PCR. The sample consists of about 150,000 clones, approximately 80% of them appearing once. The sequenced sample was PBMCs. All receptors derive from a man under 40 in good health and CMV-seropositive. Each CDR3 is given with its conserved first and last residue.

J: TRBJ2-3; V: TRBV27; CDR3: CASSPGDLPTDTQYF
J: TRBJ2-7; V: TRBV19; CDR3: CASSTQTIANEQYF
J: TRBJ2-7; V: TRBV2; CDR3: CASSEIGQGAWEQYF
J: TRBJ2-1; V: TRBV15; CDR3: CATSRVLTSGIYNEQFF
J: TRBJ2-1; V: TRBV7-9; CDR3: CASSLSAGPYNEQFF
J: TRBJ1-2; V: TRBV6-6; CDR3: CASSYREYDYGYTF
J: TRBJ2-2; V: TRBV7-3; CDR3: CASSRSTSGTGELFF
J: TRBJ1-1; V: TRBV29-1; CDR3: CSVSEARDTEAFF
J: TRBJ2-7; V: TRBV28; CDR3: CASSLHTGGYEQYF
J: TRBJ2-7; V: TRBV27; CDR3: CASRASSGNTYEQYF
J: TRBJ1-1; V: TRBV30; CDR3: CAWSDPRGTEAFF
J: TRBJ2-3; V: TRBV10-1; CDR3: CASSQGELGDTQYF
J: TRBJ2-1; V: TRBV15; CDR3: CATSRGLAGVNEQFF